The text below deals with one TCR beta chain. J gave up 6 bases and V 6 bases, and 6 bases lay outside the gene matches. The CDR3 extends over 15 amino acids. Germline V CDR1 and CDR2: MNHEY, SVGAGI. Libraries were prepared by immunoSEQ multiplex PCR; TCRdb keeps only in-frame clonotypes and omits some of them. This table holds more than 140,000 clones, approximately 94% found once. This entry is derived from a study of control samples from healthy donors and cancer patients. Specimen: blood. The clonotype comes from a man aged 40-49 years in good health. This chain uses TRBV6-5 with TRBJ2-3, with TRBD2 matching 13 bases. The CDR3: CASRGTSGTRDTQYF. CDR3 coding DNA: TGTGCCAGCAGGGGGACTAGCGGGACAAGGGATACGCAGTATTTT.